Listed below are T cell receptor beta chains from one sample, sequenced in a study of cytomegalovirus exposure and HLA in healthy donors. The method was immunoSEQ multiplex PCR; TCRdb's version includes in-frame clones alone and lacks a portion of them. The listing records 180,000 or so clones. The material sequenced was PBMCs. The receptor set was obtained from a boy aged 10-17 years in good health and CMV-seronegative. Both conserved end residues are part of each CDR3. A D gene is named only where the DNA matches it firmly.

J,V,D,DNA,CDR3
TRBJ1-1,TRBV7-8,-,TGTGCCAGCAGCTTAGAGGCGGGTTCTGAAGCTTTCTTT,CASSLEAGSEAFF
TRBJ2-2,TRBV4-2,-,TGTGCCAGCAGCCACCCAAGGCGCGGGGGCCACACCGGGGAGCTGTTTTTT,CASSHPRRGGHTGELFF
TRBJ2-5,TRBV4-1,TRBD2,TGCGCCAGCAGCCTCCGGACTAGCGGGGGGTCCCAAGAGACCCAGTACTTC,CASSLRTSGGSQETQYF
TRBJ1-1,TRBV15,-,TGTGCCACCAGCCCCCCCCCGGACTTCTTAGGGAACACTGAAGCTTTCTTT,CATSPPPDFLGNTEAFF
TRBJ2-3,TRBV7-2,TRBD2,TGTGCCAGCAGCGCTCCGACTAGCGGCCTAGCAGATACGCAGTATTTT,CASSAPTSGLADTQYF
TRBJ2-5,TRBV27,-,TGTGCCAGCAGTTTATCGGGCAGCCCCCCCCAAGAGACCCAGTACTTC,CASSLSGSPPQETQYF
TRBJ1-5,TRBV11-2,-,TGTGCCAGCAGTCCTCTGGGAGCCGATCAGCCCCAGCATTTT,CASSPLGADQPQHF
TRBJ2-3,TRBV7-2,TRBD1,TGTGCCAGCAGCTGGACAGGGATTAGCACAGATACGCAGTATTTT,CASSWTGISTDTQYF
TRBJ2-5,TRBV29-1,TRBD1,TGCAGCGCTAGTCCCGGGACAGGGGGCGGAGAGACCCAGTACTTC,CSASPGTGGGETQYF
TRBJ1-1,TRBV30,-,TGTGCCTGGAGTGTACGGGGGGGCGGTGAAGCTTTCTTT,CAWSVRGGGEAFF
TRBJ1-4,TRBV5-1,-,TGCGCCAGCCGCTACACCGCAACTAATGAAAAACTGTTTTTT,CASRYTATNEKLFF
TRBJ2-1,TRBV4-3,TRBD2,TGCGCCAGCAGCCAAGTAAGCGGGGGGGCGAATGAGCAGTTCTTC,CASSQVSGGANEQFF
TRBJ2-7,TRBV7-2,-,TGTGCCAGCAGCTCCTATAGTGCCGAGCAGTACTTC,CASSSYSAEQYF
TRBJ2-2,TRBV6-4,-,TGTGCCAGCAGTGACCGCCCGGGCACCGGGGAGCTGTTTTTT,CASSDRPGTGELFF
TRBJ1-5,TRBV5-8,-,TGTGCCAGCAGCCCTCGACACGACTATAGCAATCAGCCCCAGCATTTT,CASSPRHDYSNQPQHF
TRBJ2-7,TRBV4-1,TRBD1,TGCGCCAGCAGCCAAGCCGAGGGGGCCCCCTACGAGCAGTACTTC,CASSQAEGAPYEQYF
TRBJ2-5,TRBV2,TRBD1,TGTGCCAGCAGTGAAGAACAGGGGCTAGGAGAGACCCAGTACTTC,CASSEEQGLGETQYF
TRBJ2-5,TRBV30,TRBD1,TGTGCCTGGAGTGTATGGGGGACAGGGCGACAAGAGACCCAGTACTTC,CAWSVWGTGRQETQYF
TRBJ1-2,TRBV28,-,TGTGCCAGCAGTGTAACGAGGGGCTACACCTTC,CASSVTRGYTF
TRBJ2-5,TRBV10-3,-,TGTGCCATCAGTGACGAGATTCCGGGGACCCAGTACTTC,CAISDEIPGTQYF
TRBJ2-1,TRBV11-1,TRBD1,TGTGCCAGCAGCTTAGTCGGGACAGGAGTTTACAATGAGCAGTTCTTC,CASSLVGTGVYNEQFF
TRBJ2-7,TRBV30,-,TGTGCCTGGAGTGTAAGTAACAGAGCCTACGAGCAGTACTTC,CAWSVSNRAYEQYF
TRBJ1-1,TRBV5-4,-,TGTGCCAGCAGCTTGGTTAGTCGAAAGAACACTGAAGCTTTCTTT,CASSLVSRKNTEAFF
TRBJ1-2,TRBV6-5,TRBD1,TGTGCCAGCAGCTTGACAGGGGGCACGTATGGCTACACCTTC,CASSLTGGTYGYTF
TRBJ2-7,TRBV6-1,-,TGTGCCAGCATCCTGGAAGGAGGGACCCCGCACGAGCAGTACTTC,CASILEGGTPHEQYF
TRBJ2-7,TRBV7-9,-,TGTGCCAGCAGCTCGACGGAGAGGGCCCTCTACGAGCAGTACTTC,CASSSTERALYEQYF
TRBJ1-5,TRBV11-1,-,TGTGCCAGCAGCGCGGGGGGGAATAGCAATCAGCCCCAGCATTTT,CASSAGGNSNQPQHF
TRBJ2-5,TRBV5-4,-,TGTGCCAGCAGCCTGAGGACAGTTCAAGAGACCCAGTACTTC,CASSLRTVQETQYF
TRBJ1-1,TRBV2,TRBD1,TGTGCCAGCAGAAAGGGACAGGGGGTCACTGAAGCTTTCTTT,CASRKGQGVTEAFF
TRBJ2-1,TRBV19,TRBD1,TGTGCCAGTAGTACCGGGACAGGGTACAATGAGCAGTTCTTC,CASSTGTGYNEQFF
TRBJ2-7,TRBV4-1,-,TGCGCCAGCAGGGACTTCCCGGTGGGTAATTACGAGCAGTACTTC,CASRDFPVGNYEQYF
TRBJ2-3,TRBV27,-,TGTGCCAGCAGTTTACTGCTCGCAGCAGATACGCAGTATTTT,CASSLLLAADTQYF